This record concerns one T cell receptor (beta chain) sequence. What it binds is unknown. This specimen belongs to a study of OX40 agonist ivuxolimab in advanced cancers. Study as a whole: Patients got intravenous ivuxolimab at 0.01 to 10 mg/kg every 2 weeks. Study-level findings and limits: Antigen targets of the expanded peripheral T cells went undetermined. Clonal expansion from baseline to week 6 occurred in both CD4+ and CD8+ T cells.

Enrollment shut out patients with autoimmune disease history or systemic immunosuppression. Using immunoSEQ multiplex PCR, the repertoire was profiled, and TCRdb retains in-frame clones only, with some absent. This repertoire shows around 60,000 clones, more than 65% found once; its top ten account for under 13%. CDR1 is SGHTA, CDR2 FQGNSA, per germline. The CDR3 is made up of 16 amino acids. Between the trimmed V and J ends, which lost 5 bases and 5 bases, there was a span of 21 bases. The chain uses TRBV7-2 and TRBJ1-1; D is unresolved. Sample: CD4+ or CD8+ T cells sorted from blood, taken in a trial of the OX40 agonist ivuxolimab. This TCR came from an adult with an advanced solid tumor such as melanoma, head and neck, liver or kidney cancer. CDR3 nucleotide sequence: TGTGCCAGCAGCATTTGGCGTTCCCCGGGTGGGACTGAAGCTTTCTTT. Its translation: CASSIWRSPGGTEAFF. Based on the CDR3 plus reference TRBV7-2 and TRBJ1-1, the full variable domain is GAGVSQSPSNKVTEKGKDVELRCDPISGHTALYWYRQSLGQGLEFLIYFQGNSAPDKSGLPSDRFSAERTGGSVSTLTIQRTQQEDSAVYLCASSIWRSPGGTEAFFGQGTRLTVV.